Shown below are 32 T cell receptor beta chains from a single sample sequenced in a study of CD8+ T cells in alopecia areata (dated 2018 in TCRdb). Library prep was done by the immunoSEQ multiplex PCR assay. To provide template for TCR sequencing, every sample had RNA extracted and reverse transcribed into cDNA. TCRdb re-hosts the immuneACCESS table, in-frame sequences only. Its copies lack some clones; in the studies checked, an unresolved V gene accounts for under half of them, and the cause for the rest is not known. The sample has over 150,000 clones on record, around 56% of them singletons. The top ten clones comprise approximately 0.63% of the sample. Sample time point, as interpreted from the label and publication: around 4 weeks on oral tofacitinib. Per the publication, the treatment or condition label means: oral pan-JAK inhibitor, 5-10 mg twice daily. The input for sequencing was CD4+ T cells sorted from blood, taken at week 4, from a patient treated with tofacitinib. The source of these receptors is a human donor with alopecia areata.

This clone was detected a few times. The chain links TRBV29-1 to TRBJ1-3; no reliable D call. The V end lost 4 bases, the J end lost 7 bases, and 14 bases lay between the germline ends. Germline V gene sequence: CDR1 SQVTM, CDR2 ANQGSEA. The CDR3 has 13 residues. This CDR3 reads CSVASALTNTIYF. In DNA form, the CDR3 reads TGCAGCGTTGCCTCAGCCTTGACTAACACCATATATTTT.

The V and J genes are TRBV30 and TRBJ1-3; D call uncertain. CDR3 size: 15 residues. V was clipped by 0 bases and J by 0 bases, with 9 bases between them. The germline V gene has CDR1 GTSNPN and CDR2 SVGIG (reference sequence). Here the CDR3 reads CAWSVIIGSGNTIYF. The CDR3 region has the DNA TGTGCCTGGAGTGTGATCATTGGCTCTGGAAACACCATATATTTT.

This chain connects TRBV5-1 to TRBJ2-1; 9 nucleotides line up with TRBD1. Germline-derived CDR1 and CDR2 are SGHRS and YFSETQ. CDR3 length equals 16 residues. The V gene end was trimmed by 2 bases and the J gene end by 6 bases; junction bases not matched to a gene: 9. In DNA form, the CDR3 reads TGCGCCAGCAGCTTCCATGGGACAGGGAGCATCAATGAGCAGTTCTTC. Encoded protein: CASSFHGTGSINEQFF.

The chain recombines TRBV30 with TRBJ1-1; 8 bases match TRBD1. The junction had 7 bases not matched to a gene; V was cut back by 3 bases and J by 4 bases. Looked up from germline, CDR1 is GTSNPN and CDR2 is SVGIG (reference sequence). The CDR3 covers 14 residues. CDR3 region: CAWSVTGGSTEAFF. For the CDR3, the DNA is TGTGCCTGGAGCGTAACAGGGGGGAGCACTGAAGCTTTCTTT.

This chain's CDR3 is CSVSFAGELFF. In nucleotides, the CDR3 is TGCAGCGTTTCCTTCGCCGGGGAGCTGTTTTTT. The rearrangement uses TRBV29-1 and TRBJ2-2; D uncertain. The ends were cut back, 5 bases at V and 6 bases at J, with 7 bases in the middle. Germline V CDR1 and CDR2: SQVTM, ANQGSEA. CDR3 length equals 11 residues.

The chain has TRBV30 and TRBJ2-1; 10 bases line up with TRBD2. The CDR3 is 18 residues long. Trimming removed 7 bases from V and 0 bases from J; junction bases left unmatched: 15. Germline assignment: CDR1 GTSNPN and CDR2 SVGIG (reference sequence). The CDR3 spells CAYSGVAGGGSSYNEQFF. As DNA, the CDR3 is TGTGCCTACTCCGGAGTAGCGGGAGGCGGGAGCTCCTACAATGAGCAGTTCTTC.

CDR3 coding DNA: TGCAGCGTTGCGAGGGGTCTAAGTAATGAAAAACTGTTTTTT. Translating it yields CSVARGLSNEKLFF. The rearrangement uses TRBV29-1 and TRBJ1-4, with a possible D match to TRBD1 (5 bases). Per germline, CDR1 SQVTM and CDR2 ANQGSEA. V lost 4 bases and J 4 bases, leaving 13 bases between the germline ends. This CDR3 contains 14 residues.

J is TRBJ2-5 and V is TRBV7-2, with D unresolved. CDR1 and CDR2 (germline): SGHTA, FQGNSA. Trimming pared 0 bases from V and 2 bases from J, leaving 10 bases between. The CDR3 contains 15 residues. The CDR3 DNA reads TGTGCCAGCAGCTTAGCGCTGGAACAGCAAGAGACCCAGTACTTC. Translating it yields CASSLALEQQETQYF.

This clone was seen a handful of times. The same CDR3 also results from other DNA sequences found in this sample. The rearrangement links TRBV29-1 to TRBJ2-7; D possibly corresponds to TRBD2 (5 bases). CDR1 and CDR2 from the germline V gene are SQVTM and ANQGSEA. Trimming removed 6 bases from V and 2 bases from J, with 5 bases in between. This CDR3 is built from 10 residues. The CDR3 region is CSVGTYEQYF. CDR3 nucleotides: TGCAGCGTCGGGACCTACGAGCAGTACTTC.

The chain has TRBV9 and TRBJ2-1, with 11 bases matching TRBD1. This CDR3 has 13 amino acids. J was trimmed by 9 bases and V by 7 bases; bases with no gene match: 6. The germline V gene has CDR1 SGDLS and CDR2 YYNGEE. The chain's CDR3 is CASGDRGIGEQFF. CDR3 DNA sequence: TGTGCCAGCGGGGACAGGGGGATCGGTGAGCAGTTCTTC.

The chain uses TRBV9 and TRBJ2-5, with D possibly being TRBD2 (5 bases). CDR1 and CDR2 (germline): SGDLS, YYNGEE. V lost 0 bases, J lost 5 bases, and 11 bases lay in between. The CDR3 totals 14 residues. The CDR3 is CASSVGLAGETQYF. The CDR3 DNA follows: TGTGCCAGCAGCGTAGGTCTAGCTGGGGAGACCCAGTACTTC.

The chain has TRBV30 and TRBJ1-2, with 7 nucleotides matching TRBD1. J gave up 5 bases and V 2 bases, and 11 bases lay outside the gene matches. CDR1 GTSNPN and CDR2 SVGIG come from the germline V gene (reference sequence). This CDR3 spans 15 amino acids. The CDR3 DNA follows: TGTGCCTGGAGTTGGAGTCAGGGGGGTTATTATGGCTACACCTTC. Translating gives CAWSWSQGGYYGYTF.

The genes are TRBV5-4 and TRBJ2-3; D gene uncertain. The CDR3 loop spans 14 amino acids. Germline V lookup: CDR1 SGHNT, CDR2 YYREEE (reference sequence). Trimming took off 2 bases at V and 3 bases at J, with 10 bases between the two ends. The CDR3 loop is CASSFEVSTDTQYF. The CDR3 region has the DNA TGTGCCAGCAGCTTTGAAGTATCGACAGATACGCAGTATTTT.

The chain uses TRBV30 and TRBJ1-1; D not certain. V was clipped by 3 bases and J by 8 bases, with 13 bases between them. The CDR3 spans 12 residues. Germline CDR1 is GTSNPN and CDR2 is SVGIG (reference sequence). DNA for the CDR3: TGTGCCTGGAGCCCCCAGATTTACGAAGCTTTCTTT. Amino acid sequence: CAWSPQIYEAFF. Together with reference TRBV30 and TRBJ1-1, the CDR3 gives the full variable domain: SQTIHQWPATLVQPVGSPLSLECTVEGTSNPNLYWYRQAAGRGLQLLFYSVGIGQISSEVPQNLSASRPQDRQFILSSKKLLLSDSGFYLCAWSPQIYEAFFGQGTRLTVV.

The J gene is TRBJ2-7, the V gene TRBV20-1; TRBD1 or TRBD2 may be the D gene (5 bases each). Germline values: CDR1 DFQATT, CDR2 SNEGSKA (reference sequence). The V gene lost 5 bases and the J gene lost 4 bases, with 9 bases spanning the gap. This CDR3 is 11 amino acids long. CDR3 DNA: TGCAGTGCTGGGGGAACTTACGAGCAGTACTTC. Protein product: CSAGGTYEQYF.

This chain connects TRBV29-1 to TRBJ1-1; possibly TRBD1 for D (6 bases). Germline lookup yields CDR1 SQVTM and CDR2 ANQGSEA. The length of the CDR3 is 13 residues. Trimming cost V 4 bases and J 0 bases, with 9 bases left between them. The CDR3 loop is CSVGRDMNTEAFF. CDR3 nucleotide sequence: TGCAGCGTTGGGAGGGACATGAACACTGAAGCTTTCTTT.

This clone was counted between two and nine times. The V gene is TRBV30, the J gene TRBJ2-7; 7 bases agree with TRBD1. Germline V gene lookup returns CDR1 GTSNPN and CDR2 SVGIG (reference sequence). The CDR3 sequence is 13 residues long. Trimming took 0 bases from V and 9 from J; bases not matched to a gene: 8. The CDR3 nucleotides are TGTGCCTGGAGTGTACACCAGGGGGTGGGGCAGTACTTC. It encodes CAWSVHQGVGQYF.

The chain uses TRBV9 and TRBJ1-2, with D perhaps matching TRBD1 (5 bases). V lost 2 bases to trimming and J lost 6 bases, with 11 bases between them. Germline assignment: CDR1 SGDLS and CDR2 YYNGEE. The CDR3 contains 13 residues. The CDR3 DNA reads TGTGCCAGCAGCGTTACAGGTCAGGATGGCTACACCTTC. Translated, it gives CASSVTGQDGYTF.

The chain is built from TRBV18 and TRBJ2-7; the D gene could be TRBD1 or TRBD2 (6 bases each). The germline V gene encodes CDR1 KGHSH and CDR2 LQKENI. The ends were cut back, 3 bases at V and 2 bases at J, with 14 bases in the middle. This CDR3 is built from 15 residues. CDR3 sequence (DNA): TGTGCCAGCTCACCGGCACAGGGAGGAGCCTACGAGCAGTACTTC. It codes for CASSPAQGGAYEQYF.

The rearrangement joins TRBV29-1 to TRBJ2-5; 11 bases line up with TRBD2. This CDR3 has 16 amino acids. V shed 8 bases, J shed 5 bases, and the junction held 16 bases outside the gene matches. Germline V CDR1 and CDR2: SQVTM, ANQGSEA. The CDR3 region is CSPGTSGTTAQETQYF. The CDR3 DNA reads TGCAGCCCCGGGACTAGCGGTACCACCGCCCAGGAGACCCAGTACTTC. The full variable domain, its missing parts supplied by reference TRBV29-1 and TRBJ2-5, is SAVISQKPSRDICQRGTSLTIQCQVDSQVTMMFWYRQQPGQSLTLIATANQGSEATYESGFVIDKFPISRPNLTFSTLTVSNMSPEDSSIYLCSPGTSGTTAQETQYFGPGTRLLVL.

This clone occurred a few times. The V gene is TRBV6-6, the J gene TRBJ2-7; 8 bases fit TRBD2. Looked up from germline, CDR1 is MNHNY and CDR2 is SVGAGI (reference sequence). The CDR3 is 16 residues long. Trimming at V came to 6 bases and at J to 5 bases, leaving 15 bases not matched to a gene. The CDR3 DNA reads TGTGCCAGCAGACCCGGTGGAGCGGGAGTAAAGGACGAGCAGTACTTC. This sequence encodes CASRPGGAGVKDEQYF.

The chain is built from TRBV7-2 and TRBJ2-5, with no clear D. Germline CDR1 is SGHTA and CDR2 is FQGNSA. The germline V and J ends were trimmed by 5 bases and 7 bases, with 14 bases remaining between them. The CDR3 loop spans 13 amino acids. CDR3 in amino acids: CASSTRQSRTQYF. The CDR3 DNA follows: TGTGCCAGCAGCACACGACAAAGTCGGACCCAGTACTTC. The full variable domain, with the rest looked up from reference TRBV7-2 and TRBJ2-5, is GAGVSQSPSNKVTEKGKDVELRCDPISGHTALYWYRQSLGQGLEFLIYFQGNSAPDKSGLPSDRFSAERTGGSVSTLTIQRTQQEDSAVYLCASSTRQSRTQYFGPGTRLLVL.

This sequence joins TRBV15 and TRBJ2-7; a possible D gene is TRBD1 (5 bases). CDR1 is LNHNV and CDR2 is YYDKDF in the germline V gene (reference sequence). This CDR3 contains 17 residues. V lost 5 bases and J 4 bases, leaving 24 bases between the germline ends. The CDR3 is CATSSGLSYFSRYEQYF. The CDR3 DNA sequence: TGTGCCACCAGCTCAGGGTTATCTTACTTTTCCCGATACGAGCAGTACTTC.

With regard to this clone: In the same sample, other DNA sequences code for this CDR3. The chain recombines TRBV5-1 with TRBJ2-1; TRBD2 matches at 11 bases. The germline gives CDR1 SGHRS, CDR2 YFSETQ. V shed 4 bases, J shed 7 bases, and the junction held 7 bases outside the gene matches. The CDR3 extends over 15 amino acids. CDR3 region: CASSPLAGGPNEQFF. The DNA for the CDR3 is TGCGCCAGCAGCCCGTTAGCGGGAGGGCCAAATGAGCAGTTCTTC.

The chain has TRBV28 and TRBJ1-1; 9 bases match TRBD1. V lost 5 bases and J lost 4; bases outside the gene matches: 2. Germline CDR1 and CDR2: MDHEN and SYDVKM. This CDR3 contains 13 residues. The CDR3 is CASSRDRATEAFF. The CDR3 coding sequence is TGTGCCAGCAGTCGGGACAGGGCCACTGAAGCTTTCTTT.

The chain uses TRBV7-2 and TRBJ1-5; tentative D call: TRBD1 (5 bases). The CDR3 extends over 15 amino acids. V was cut by 1 base and J by 4 bases, with 11 bases left in between. The V gene's germline CDR1 is SGHTA and CDR2 FQGNSA. Written as DNA, the CDR3 is TGTGCCAGCAGCTTAGAGGGGATTGGGAATCAGCCCCAGCATTTT. Translation gives CASSLEGIGNQPQHF.

The rearrangement joins TRBV5-1 to TRBJ2-1; 8 nucleotides match TRBD2. Germline V gene lookup returns CDR1 SGHRS and CDR2 YFSETQ. The ends lost 0 bases at V and 3 bases at J; junction bases unmatched: 5. This CDR3 contains 16 residues. The CDR3 DNA reads as TGCGCCAGCAGCTTGGTGGCTAGCGGGCACTACAATGAGCAGTTCTTC. Protein sequence: CASSLVASGHYNEQFF.

A single count supports this clone. The chain is built from TRBV5-4 and TRBJ2-4; no clear D gene. Germline CDR1 reads SGHNT; CDR2 reads YYREEE (reference sequence). Trimming took 0 bases from V and 0 from J, leaving 10 bases between them. This CDR3 has 16 residues. CDR3 sequence: CASSLAGWRAKNIQYF. CDR3 coding DNA: TGTGCCAGCAGCTTGGCTGGGTGGAGAGCCAAAAACATTCAGTACTTC.

This clone was found a few times. Other DNA sequences in the same sample also yield this CDR3. The chain is built from TRBV29-1 and TRBJ1-5; 7 bases line up with TRBD1. Germline V lookup: CDR1 SQVTM, CDR2 ANQGSEA. Trimming cost V 6 bases and J 0 bases; bases outside gene matches: 2. This CDR3 comprises 13 residues. CDR3 bases: TGCAGCGTGGGACAGAATAGCAATCAGCCCCAGCATTTT. Amino acid sequence: CSVGQNSNQPQHF. The variable domain in full, with the rest retrieved from reference TRBV29-1 and TRBJ1-5, is SAVISQKPSRDICQRGTSLTIQCQVDSQVTMMFWYRQQPGQSLTLIATANQGSEATYESGFVIDKFPISRPNLTFSTLTVSNMSPEDSSIYLCSVGQNSNQPQHFGDGTRLSIL.

The chain is built from TRBV25-1 and TRBJ2-1; D unclear. The germline gives CDR1 MGHDK, CDR2 SYGVNS. The CDR3 spans 14 residues. V dropped 3 bases and J dropped 9 bases, with 15 bases sitting between them. The CDR3 region has the DNA TGTGCCAGCAGTGACAGAGCTCACAATACTGAGCAGTTCTTC. It translates to CASSDRAHNTEQFF.

CDR3 coding DNA: TGCAGCGTTAACGTAGGAAGGACCTACGAGCAGTACTTC. Residues: CSVNVGRTYEQYF. The J gene is TRBJ2-7, the V gene TRBV29-1; no reliable D call. V was cut by 5 bases and J by 2 bases, with 13 bases left in between. CDR3 length equals 13 residues. CDR1 SQVTM and CDR2 ANQGSEA come from the germline V gene.

This clone has just a few counts. The rearrangement links TRBV2 to TRBJ2-7; D call uncertain. Germline lookup yields CDR1 SNHLY and CDR2 FYNNEI. The length of the CDR3 is 14 residues. V was shortened by 6 bases and J by 6 bases, with 18 bases between the two germline ends. The CDR3 reads CASSDLSSWSEQYF. The CDR3 region has the DNA TGTGCCAGCAGCGACCTCAGTTCATGGTCCGAGCAGTACTTC.